The 32 T cell receptor beta chains below all came from one sample that was sequenced in a study of T-cell reconstitution after alpha-beta-depleted transplantation in children. For TCRbeta, the library was prepared with unique molecular identifiers. Each CDR3 protein gets one entry after TCRdb re-called the PCR reads with MiXCR. The sample shows 25,000 or so distinct CDR3 sequences, 15% to 20% of them seen only once. This specimen was PBMCs, mostly from graft donor cells, taken 60 days after TCRalphabeta/CD19-depleted stem cell transplant. The receptors shown here come from a male patient between 2 and 9 years old who had a stem cell transplant for acute lymphoblastic leukemia, so the T cells may come from the graft donor.

This clonotype has at least ten counts. The rearrangement uses TRBV2 and TRBJ2-3; 7 nucleotides align to TRBD2. The CDR3 runs to 16 residues. Germline CDR1 and CDR2: SNHLY and FYNNEI. V lost 5 bases, J lost 2 bases, and 10 bases stayed unmatched. The CDR3 DNA reads TGTGCCAGCAGTCCACGACTAGCACACTTCACAGATACGCAGTATTTT. Amino acid sequence: CASSPRLAHFTDTQYF.

J is TRBJ2-7 and V is TRBV15; weak D call: TRBD2 (6 bases). Trimming cost V 0 bases and J 4 bases, with 13 bases left between them. Germline assignment: CDR1 LNHNV and CDR2 YYDKDF (reference sequence). The CDR3 is 15 amino acids. The CDR3 is CATSRESSAIYEQYF. The CDR3, as DNA: TGTGCCACCAGCAGAGAATCTAGCGCGATATACGAGCAGTACTTC.

The chain links TRBV20-1 to TRBJ2-3, with no clear D. The germline V gene has CDR1 DFQATT and CDR2 SNEGSKA (reference sequence). This CDR3 is 14 amino acids long. V was shortened by 1 base and J by 1 base, with 9 bases between the two germline ends. This CDR3 is CSARGSWGTDTQYF. The DNA for the CDR3 is TGCAGTGCTAGAGGGAGTTGGGGCACAGATACGCAGTATTTT.

The chain combines TRBV24-1 with TRBJ2-3; D assignment may be TRBD1 or TRBD2 (5 bases each). V was shortened by 6 bases and J by 4 bases, with 10 bases between the two germline ends. Germline CDR1 KGHDR, CDR2 SFDVKD. The CDR3 totals 13 residues. The CDR3 sequence is CATSKGTPDTQYF. DNA for the CDR3: TGTGCCACCAGTAAAGGGACCCCAGATACGCAGTATTTT.

The chain employs TRBV6-5 and TRBJ1-1, with unresolved D. The CDR3 contains 14 residues. The V and J ends lost 3 bases and 4 bases respectively, with 12 bases between them. In germline, CDR1 is MNHEY, CDR2 SVGAGI. The CDR3 sequence is CASSYTPEGTEAFF. CDR3 nucleotide sequence: TGTGCCAGCAGTTATACCCCGGAGGGCACTGAAGCTTTCTTT.

This clonotype was seen many times. A junction end diverges from the germline sequence, so it may reflect a read error. The chain recombines TRBV20-1 with TRBJ2-1, with D perhaps TRBD1 (6 bases). Germline V gives CDR1 DFQATT, CDR2 SNEGSKA (reference sequence). The CDR3 has 15 amino acids. The CDR3 here is CSARGGSRTYNEQFF. The CDR3 coding sequence is TGCAGTGCGAGAGGGGGAAGTAGGACCTACAATGAGCAGTTCTTC.

V is TRBV4-1 and J is TRBJ2-2, with D perhaps matching TRBD1 (6 bases). This CDR3 has 16 amino acids. The V end lost 0 bases, the J end lost 3 bases, and 11 bases lay between the germline ends. The germline V gene encodes CDR1 MGHRA and CDR2 YSYEKL. In nucleotides, the CDR3 is TGCGCCAGCAGCCAAGATAACGGACAGCACACCGGGGAGCTGTTTTTT. Translation gives CASSQDNGQHTGELFF.

This clonotype has at least ten counts. The chain employs TRBV20-1 and TRBJ2-1; tentatively, D is TRBD2 (6 bases). The germline V gene has CDR1 DFQATT and CDR2 SNEGSKA (reference sequence). V was clipped by 2 bases and J by 4 bases, with 12 bases between them. The CDR3 sequence is 14 residues long. The CDR3: CSARRLRGYNEQFF. Written as DNA, the CDR3 is TGCAGTGCTAGAAGACTGCGGGGTTACAATGAGCAGTTCTTC.

In this sample, this clonotype turned up a few times. J is TRBJ1-2 and V is TRBV5-1; tentatively, D is TRBD1 (5 bases). V dropped 0 bases and J dropped 4 bases, with 13 bases sitting between them. The CDR3 sequence is 15 residues long. Germline CDR1 and CDR2: SGHRS and YFSETQ. The CDR3 spells CASSLEAGSAYGYTF. The DNA for the CDR3 is TGCGCCAGCAGCTTGGAAGCAGGGTCGGCCTATGGCTACACCTTC.

This clonotype was detected many times. The rearrangement uses TRBV20-1 and TRBJ2-5, with no clear D. CDR1 DFQATT and CDR2 SNEGSKA come from the germline V gene (reference sequence). The CDR3 contains 14 residues. The CDR3 protein is CSALTYDGRETQYF. CDR3 nucleotide sequence: TGCAGCGCCCTGACTTACGACGGTAGAGAGACCCAGTACTTC.

This clonotype was observed a handful of times. The V call is TRBV6-1, the J call TRBJ1-4; 7 bases are a match to TRBD1. The CDR3 extends over 15 amino acids. The trim removed 6 bases at V and 7 bases at J, leaving 11 bases unmatched. CDR1 MNHNS and CDR2 SASEGT come from the germline V gene. DNA for the CDR3: TGTGCCAGCAGAGAGTCAGGGGGTCTTGGTGAAAAACTGTTTTTT. Translated: CASRESGGLGEKLFF.

The chain is built from TRBV20-1 and TRBJ2-5, with TRBD1 identical over 8 bases. The CDR3 has 16 amino acids. CDR1 is DFQATT, CDR2 SNEGSKA, per germline (reference sequence). Losses at the gene ends were 3 bases for V and 2 bases for J; bases not matched to a gene: 11. The CDR3 DNA follows: TGCAGTGCTAGGAGTCGGCAGGGGGCTAATCAAGAGACCCAGTACTTC. Protein sequence: CSARSRQGANQETQYF.

The chain recombines TRBV5-6 with TRBJ1-4; 7 positions match TRBD1. Germline trimming cut 5 bases from V and 5 bases from J; bases unmatched to any gene: 9. The CDR3 sequence is 15 residues long. Germline CDR1 is SGHDT and CDR2 is YYEEEE. CDR3 nucleotides: TGTGCCAGCAGATCCAGGGACAGCAAAAATGAAAAACTGTTTTTT. This codes for CASRSRDSKNEKLFF. Full variable domain (remainder filled in from reference TRBV5-6 and TRBJ1-4): DAGVTQSPTHLIKTRGQQVTLRCSPKSGHDTVSWYQQALGQGPQFIFQYYEEEERQRGNFPDRFSGHQFPNYSSELNVNALLLGDSALYLCASRSRDSKNEKLFFGSGTQLSVL.

The J gene is TRBJ1-2, the V gene TRBV27, with TRBD1 matching over 9 bases. The ends lost 6 bases at V and 0 bases at J; junction bases unmatched: 8. From germline, CDR1 is MNHEY and CDR2 SMNVEV (reference sequence). The CDR3 has 16 amino acids. CDR3 sequence: CASRRKTGGTNYGYTF. CDR3 bases: TGTGCCAGCAGACGAAAGACAGGGGGAACTAACTATGGCTACACCTTC.

This clonotype was recorded a few times. The chain is built from TRBV5-1 and TRBJ1-6, with D possibly matching TRBD1 (6 bases). The CDR3 has 16 residues. Germline lookup yields CDR1 SGHRS and CDR2 YFSETQ. Trimming removed 4 bases from V and 0 bases from J, with 11 bases in between. CDR3 region: CASSKDSSSYNSPLHF. In DNA form, the CDR3 reads TGCGCCAGCAGCAAGGACAGCAGCTCCTATAATTCACCCCTCCACTTT.

This clonotype turned up a few times. The genes are TRBV11-2 and TRBJ2-5; no firm D call. Germline values: CDR1 SGHAT, CDR2 FQNNGV. Trimming took 3 bases from V and 5 from J, leaving 4 bases between them. The CDR3 is made up of 11 amino acids. The CDR3 is CASSLSETQYF. CDR3 DNA sequence: TGTGCCAGCAGCTTGTCGGAGACCCAGTACTTC.

This clonotype turned up a few times. This sequence joins TRBV7-2 and TRBJ1-2; D is unresolved. This CDR3 is 14 amino acids long. The germline CDR1 and CDR2 sequences are SGHTA and FQGNSA. Trimming took off 5 bases at V and 2 bases at J, with 12 bases between the two ends. CDR3 sequence (DNA): TGTGCCAGCAGCGTTGGCAGAGGGAACTATGGCTACACCTTC. Translation: CASSVGRGNYGYTF.

This chain connects TRBV20-1 to TRBJ2-5; TRBD1 aligns across 8 bases. With V trimmed by 6 bases and J by 1 base, 16 bases remained unmatched. The germline CDR1 and CDR2 sequences are DFQATT and SNEGSKA (reference sequence). The CDR3 length is 17 residues. The CDR3 DNA is TGCAGTGCCATGGGAGTTGGGTCGGACAGGGCCCAAGAGACCCAGTACTTC. Translated: CSAMGVGSDRAQETQYF.

Many counts were recorded for this clonotype. The rearrangement joins TRBV7-9 to TRBJ2-7; 12 positions agree with TRBD2. Germline CDR1 SEHNR, CDR2 FQNEAQ (reference sequence). The CDR3 is 16 amino acids. V lost 5 bases, J lost 0 bases, and 5 bases stayed unmatched. The CDR3 loop reads CASSPRLAGASYEQYF. The CDR3 region has the DNA TGTGCCAGCAGCCCTAGACTAGCGGGGGCCTCCTACGAGCAGTACTTC. The full variable domain, completed using reference TRBV7-9 and TRBJ2-7, is DTGVSQNPRHKITKRGQNVTFRCDPISEHNRLYWYRQTLGQGPEFLTYFQNEAQLEKSRLLSDRFSAERPKGSFSTLEIQRTEQGDSAMYLCASSPRLAGASYEQYFGPGTRLTVT.

This clonotype was counted only a few times. This chain uses TRBV27 with TRBJ2-5; either TRBD1 or TRBD2 may fit D (6 bases each). The CDR3 loop spans 12 amino acids. The germline V and J ends were trimmed by 4 bases and 5 bases, with 8 bases remaining between them. The germline CDR1 and CDR2 sequences are MNHEY and SMNVEV (reference sequence). DNA for the CDR3: TGTGCCAGCAGTTCGGGGGCGGAGACCCAGTACTTC. Translation gives CASSSGAETQYF.

The chain couples TRBV20-1 to TRBJ2-7; TRBD2 is a possible D gene (6 bases). The ends were cut back, 0 bases at V and 9 bases at J, with 9 bases in the middle. The CDR3 runs to 11 residues. In germline, CDR1 is DFQATT, CDR2 SNEGSKA (reference sequence). CDR3 in amino acids: CSAREGLWQYF. The DNA of the CDR3 is TGCAGTGCTAGAGAGGGACTCTGGCAGTACTTC.

The chain joins TRBV6-2 or TRBV6-3 to TRBJ1-1; a possible D gene is TRBD1 (5 bases). Per germline, CDR1 MNHEY and CDR2 SVGEGT. V was cut by 6 bases and J by 2 bases, with 19 bases left in between. This CDR3 region has 16 residues. The CDR3 loop is CASRAGLWGRNTEAFF. The CDR3 region has the DNA TGTGCCAGCAGGGCCGGTTTATGGGGCCGAAACACTGAAGCTTTCTTT.

This clonotype was recorded many times. The chain joins TRBV10-1 to TRBJ2-3; D is perhaps TRBD1 or TRBD2 (7 bases each). Germline loops: CDR1 WNHNN, CDR2 SYGVQD (reference sequence). The CDR3 has 15 residues. Trimming took 3 bases from V and 6 from J, leaving 16 bases between them. The CDR3 loop reads CASSEGRGGVDTQYF. The CDR3 nucleotides read TGCGCCAGCAGTGAAGGCAGGGGGGGAGTCGATACGCAGTATTTT.

This chain links TRBV4-3 with TRBJ2-1; 8 bases align to TRBD2. Germline V gene data show CDR1 as LGHNA and CDR2 as YSLEER. V shed 7 bases, J shed 1 base, and the junction held 6 bases outside the gene matches. The CDR3 consists of 15 residues. The CDR3 coding sequence is TGCGCCAGCACGCCAACTAGCGGATCCTACAATGAGCAGTTCTTC. It codes for CASTPTSGSYNEQFF.

The gene calls are TRBV12-3 or TRBV12-4 and TRBJ2-4, with D maybe TRBD2 (6 bases). CDR3 length: 15 residues. Trimming stripped 1 base from V and 3 bases from J, with 10 bases between. For the CDR3, the DNA is TGTGCCAGCAGTTTAGAATGGGAGGTCAAAAACATTCAGTACTTC. The encoded protein is CASSLEWEVKNIQYF.

The rearrangement uses TRBV20-1 and TRBJ2-3; no clear D gene. The germline gives CDR1 DFQATT, CDR2 SNEGSKA (reference sequence). V gave up 4 bases and J gave up 0 bases, with 5 bases separating them. CDR3 length: 12 residues. CDR3 sequence: CSANDSTDTQYF. In nucleotides, the CDR3 is TGCAGTGCTAACGACAGCACAGATACGCAGTATTTT.

This clonotype was recorded a few times. CDR3 amino acids: CASSPVDTQYF. The CDR3 DNA reads TGTGCCAGCTCACCAGTGGATACGCAGTATTTT. The chain links TRBV18 to TRBJ2-3; no clear D. Trimming left V 2 bases short and J 6 bases short, with 3 bases between. The CDR3 contains 11 residues. From germline, CDR1 is KGHSH and CDR2 LQKENI.

V usage is TRBV27 and J usage is TRBJ1-5, with a weak D call TRBD1 (5 bases). Germline V gene sequence: CDR1 MNHEY, CDR2 SMNVEV (reference sequence). The length of the CDR3 is 16 residues. Trimming left V 11 bases short and J 5 bases short, with 25 bases between. CDR3 amino acids: CAGHNGPTIRDQPQHF. CDR3 DNA sequence: TGTGCCGGACACAACGGCCCAACCATTAGAGATCAGCCCCAGCATTTT.

The genes are TRBV28 and TRBJ1-5; 11 bases are shared with TRBD1. The germline gives CDR1 MDHEN, CDR2 SYDVKM. The CDR3 runs 16 residues. V lost 5 bases, J lost 0 bases, and 3 bases stayed unmatched. The CDR3 nucleotides read TGTGCCAGCAGTCGGACAGGGGGCCATAGCAATCAGCCCCAGCATTTT. This gives the protein CASSRTGGHSNQPQHF.

This clonotype was counted at least ten times. V and J are TRBV28 and TRBJ1-2; 7 bases are shared with TRBD1. J lost 0 bases, V lost 5 bases, and 3 bases had no gene match. The CDR3 runs 14 residues. The V gene's germline CDR1 is MDHEN and CDR2 SYDVKM. Here the CDR3 reads CASSTGEANYGYTF. Written as DNA, the CDR3 is TGTGCCAGCAGTACAGGGGAAGCTAACTATGGCTACACCTTC.

V gene TRBV5-1 combines with J gene TRBJ1-3; weak D call: TRBD1 (6 bases). V lost 4 bases and J lost 0, with 14 bases in between. The CDR3 totals 16 residues. Per germline, CDR1 SGHRS and CDR2 YFSETQ. The DNA of the CDR3 is TGCGCCAGCAGCCTACTACAGGGTTTCTCTGGAAACACCATATATTTT. It is translated as CASSLLQGFSGNTIYF.

This clonotype has ten or more counts. This chain connects TRBV6-2 or TRBV6-3 to TRBJ2-1; 14 nucleotides agree with TRBD2. Germline V gene data show CDR1 as MNHEY and CDR2 as SVGEGT. The CDR3 totals 16 residues. Trimming took 4 bases from V and 4 from J; bases not matched to a gene: 3. The CDR3 DNA reads as TGTGCCAGCAGTTCGACTAGCGGGGGGGCTTACAATGAGCAGTTCTTC. The encoded protein is CASSSTSGGAYNEQFF.